This T cell receptor (beta chain) derives from a study of shared clonotypes between healthy human individuals. Positive CCR7 selection of CD45RO-negative cells yielded the naive CD8 cells, and terminally differentiated effector memory CD45RA+ cells were excluded. The assay was immunoSEQ multiplex PCR, and TCRdb's table has in-frame clones only and misses some. Counted here are approximately 1.9 million clones, roughly 95% occurring once; the ten biggest clones make up more than 1.5%. This clone was seen a single time. What it recognizes is unknown. Points from the study as a whole: The sampled material consisted only of blood, and tissue repertoires are likely to differ.

Source material: naive CD8+ T cells from PBMCs. The receptor comes from a man between 18 and 35 years old in good health. Some clones in this sample may be carry-over from other donors' samples.

This chain's CDR3 is CAISEPRGPAYEQYF. The CDR3 bases are TGTGCCATCAGTGAGCCTAGGGGGCCTGCCTACGAGCAGTACTTC. The chain uses TRBV10-3 and TRBJ2-7; 7 positions match TRBD1. The CDR3 totals 15 residues. CDR1 and CDR2 (germline): ENHRY, SYGVKD. Trimming took 2 bases from V and 2 from J; bases not matched to a gene: 6.